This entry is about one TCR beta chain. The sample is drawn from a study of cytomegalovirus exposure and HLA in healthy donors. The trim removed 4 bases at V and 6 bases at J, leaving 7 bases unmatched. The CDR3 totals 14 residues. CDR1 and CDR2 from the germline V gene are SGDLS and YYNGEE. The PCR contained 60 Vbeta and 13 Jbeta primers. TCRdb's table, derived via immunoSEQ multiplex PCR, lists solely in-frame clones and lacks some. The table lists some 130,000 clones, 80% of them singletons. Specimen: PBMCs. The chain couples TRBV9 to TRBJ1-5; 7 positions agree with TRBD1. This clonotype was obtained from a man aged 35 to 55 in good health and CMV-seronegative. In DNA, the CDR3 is TGTGCCAGCAGCCTCTCGACAGGGATTCAGCCCCAGCATTTT. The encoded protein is CASSLSTGIQPQHF.